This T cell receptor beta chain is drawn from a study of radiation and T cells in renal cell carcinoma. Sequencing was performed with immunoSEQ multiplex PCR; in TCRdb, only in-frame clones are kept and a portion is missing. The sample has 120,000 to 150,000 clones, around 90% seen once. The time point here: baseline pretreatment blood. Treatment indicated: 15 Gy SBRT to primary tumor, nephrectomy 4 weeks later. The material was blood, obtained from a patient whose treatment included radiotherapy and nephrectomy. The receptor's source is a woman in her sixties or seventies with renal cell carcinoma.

CDR3 sequence (DNA): TGCAGCGTTGGGACAGGGGGCGTCACTGAAGCTTTCTTT. The encoded protein is CSVGTGGVTEAFF. The chain uses TRBV29-1 and TRBJ1-1, with 11 bases that match TRBD1. The CDR3 extends over 13 amino acids. Germline V gene lookup returns CDR1 SQVTM and CDR2 ANQGSEA. J lost 4 bases, V lost 4 bases, and 2 bases had no gene match.